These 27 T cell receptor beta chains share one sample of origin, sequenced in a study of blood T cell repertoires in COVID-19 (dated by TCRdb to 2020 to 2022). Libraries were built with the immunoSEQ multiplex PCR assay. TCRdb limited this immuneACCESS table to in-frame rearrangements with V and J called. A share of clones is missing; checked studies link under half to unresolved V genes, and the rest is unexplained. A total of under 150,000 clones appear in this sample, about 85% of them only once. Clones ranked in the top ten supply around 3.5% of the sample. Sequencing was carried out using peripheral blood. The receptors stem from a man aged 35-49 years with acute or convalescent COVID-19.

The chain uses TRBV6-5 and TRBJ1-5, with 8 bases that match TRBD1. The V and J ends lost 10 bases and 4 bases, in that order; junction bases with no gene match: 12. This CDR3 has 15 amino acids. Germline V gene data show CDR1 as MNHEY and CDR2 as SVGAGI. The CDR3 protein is CAITVADRANQPQHF. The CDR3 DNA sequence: TGTGCCATCACTGTTGCGGACAGGGCGAATCAGCCCCAGCATTTT.

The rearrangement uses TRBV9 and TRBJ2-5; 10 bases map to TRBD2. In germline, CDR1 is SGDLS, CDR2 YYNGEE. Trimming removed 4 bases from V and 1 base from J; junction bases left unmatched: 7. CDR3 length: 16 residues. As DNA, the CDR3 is TGTGCCAGCAGCCCCCAAGAGCGGGGGGGCCAAGAGACCCAGTACTTC. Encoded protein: CASSPQERGGQETQYF.

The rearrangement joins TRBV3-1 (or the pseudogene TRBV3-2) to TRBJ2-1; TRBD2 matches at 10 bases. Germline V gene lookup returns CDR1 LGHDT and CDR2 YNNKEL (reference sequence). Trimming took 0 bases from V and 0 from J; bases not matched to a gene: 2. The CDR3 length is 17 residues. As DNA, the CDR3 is TGTGCCAGCAGCCAAGAGCCTAGCGGGGGCTCCTACAATGAGCAGTTCTTC. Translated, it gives CASSQEPSGGSYNEQFF.

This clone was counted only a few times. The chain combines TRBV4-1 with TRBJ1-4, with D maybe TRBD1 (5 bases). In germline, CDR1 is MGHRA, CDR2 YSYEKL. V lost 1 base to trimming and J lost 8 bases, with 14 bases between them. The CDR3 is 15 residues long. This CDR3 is CASSQVGLLGEKLFF. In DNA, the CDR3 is TGCGCCAGCAGCCAAGTGGGGCTCCTCGGGGAAAAACTGTTTTTT.

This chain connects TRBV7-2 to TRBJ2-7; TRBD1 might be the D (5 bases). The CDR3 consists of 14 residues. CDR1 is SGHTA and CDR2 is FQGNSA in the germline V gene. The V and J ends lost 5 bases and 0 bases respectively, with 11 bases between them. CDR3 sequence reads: CASSPRTRSYEQYF. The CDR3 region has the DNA TGTGCCAGCAGCCCTCGGACACGCTCCTACGAGCAGTACTTC.

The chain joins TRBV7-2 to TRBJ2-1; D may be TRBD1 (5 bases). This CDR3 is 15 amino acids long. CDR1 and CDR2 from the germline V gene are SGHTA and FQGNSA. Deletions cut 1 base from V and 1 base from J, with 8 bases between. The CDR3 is CASSLGDRSYNEQFF. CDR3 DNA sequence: TGTGCCAGCAGCTTAGGTGACAGATCCTACAATGAGCAGTTCTTC.

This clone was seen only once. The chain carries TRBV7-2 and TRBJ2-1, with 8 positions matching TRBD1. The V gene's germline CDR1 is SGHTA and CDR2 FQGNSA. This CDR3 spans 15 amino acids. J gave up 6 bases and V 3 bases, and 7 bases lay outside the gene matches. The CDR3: CASSFAGGLRNEQFF. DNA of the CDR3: TGTGCCAGCAGCTTCGCAGGGGGCTTGCGCAATGAGCAGTTCTTC. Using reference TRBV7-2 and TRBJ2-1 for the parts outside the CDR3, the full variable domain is GAGVSQSPSNKVTEKGKDVELRCDPISGHTALYWYRQSLGQGLEFLIYFQGNSAPDKSGLPSDRFSAERTGGSVSTLTIQRTQQEDSAVYLCASSFAGGLRNEQFFGPGTRLTVL.

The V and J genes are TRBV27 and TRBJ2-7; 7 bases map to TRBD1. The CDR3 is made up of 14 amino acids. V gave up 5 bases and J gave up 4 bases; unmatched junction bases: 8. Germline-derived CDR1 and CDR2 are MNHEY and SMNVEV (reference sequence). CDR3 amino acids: CASSKTGLGYEQYF. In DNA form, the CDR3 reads TGTGCCAGCAGTAAGACAGGGTTGGGTTACGAGCAGTACTTC.

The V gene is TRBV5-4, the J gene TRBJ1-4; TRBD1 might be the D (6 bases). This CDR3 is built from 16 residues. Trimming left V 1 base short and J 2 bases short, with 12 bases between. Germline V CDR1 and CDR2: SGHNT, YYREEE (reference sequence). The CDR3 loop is CASSLTTGSTNEKLFF. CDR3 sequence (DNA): TGTGCCAGCAGCTTGACTACAGGGTCCACTAATGAAAAACTGTTTTTT.

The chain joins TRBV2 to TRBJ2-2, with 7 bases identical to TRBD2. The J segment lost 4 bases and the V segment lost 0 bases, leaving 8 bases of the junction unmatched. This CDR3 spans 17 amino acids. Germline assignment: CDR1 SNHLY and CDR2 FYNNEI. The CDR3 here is CASSEALRLAVTGELFF. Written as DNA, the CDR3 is TGTGCCAGCAGTGAAGCGCTTCGGCTAGCGGTCACCGGGGAGCTGTTTTTT.

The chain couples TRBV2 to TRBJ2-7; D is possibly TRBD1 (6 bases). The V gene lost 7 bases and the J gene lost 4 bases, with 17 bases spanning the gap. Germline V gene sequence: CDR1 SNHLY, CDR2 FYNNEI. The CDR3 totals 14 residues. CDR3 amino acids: CASITGMGSYEQYF. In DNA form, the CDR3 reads TGTGCCAGCATAACAGGGATGGGATCGTACGAGCAGTACTTC.

The CDR3 nucleotides read TGTGCCATCAGTGCAATGGGCAGTCAAGAGACCCAGTACTTC. This encodes CAISAMGSQETQYF. The chain is built from TRBV10-3 and TRBJ2-5; D is unresolved. CDR1 ENHRY and CDR2 SYGVKD come from the germline V gene. The V end lost 4 bases, the J end lost 2 bases, and 11 bases lay between the germline ends. The CDR3 sequence is 14 residues long.

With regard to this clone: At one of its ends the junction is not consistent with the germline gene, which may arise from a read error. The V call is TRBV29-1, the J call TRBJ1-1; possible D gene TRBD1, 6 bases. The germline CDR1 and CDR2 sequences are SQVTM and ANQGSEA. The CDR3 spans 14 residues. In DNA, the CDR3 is TGCAGCGTTGTGCGGGGGGCTTCTTTGAGCAGATTGATCTTT. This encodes CSVVRGASLSRLIF.

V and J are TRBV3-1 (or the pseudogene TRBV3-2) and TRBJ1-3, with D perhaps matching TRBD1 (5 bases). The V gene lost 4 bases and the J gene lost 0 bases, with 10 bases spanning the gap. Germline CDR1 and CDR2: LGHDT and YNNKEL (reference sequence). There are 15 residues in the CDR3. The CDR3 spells CASSPRRDSGNTIYF. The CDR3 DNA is TGTGCCAGCAGCCCTCGCAGGGACTCTGGAAACACCATATATTTT.

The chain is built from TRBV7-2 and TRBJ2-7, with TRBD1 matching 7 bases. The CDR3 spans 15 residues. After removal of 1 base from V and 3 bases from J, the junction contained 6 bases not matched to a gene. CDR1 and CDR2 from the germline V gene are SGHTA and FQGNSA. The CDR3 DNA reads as TGTGCCAGCAGCTTAGGGTCGGGACAGTACTACGAGCAGTACTTC. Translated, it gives CASSLGSGQYYEQYF. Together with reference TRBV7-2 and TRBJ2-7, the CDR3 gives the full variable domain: GAGVSQSPSNKVTEKGKDVELRCDPISGHTALYWYRQSLGQGLEFLIYFQGNSAPDKSGLPSDRFSAERTGGSVSTLTIQRTQQEDSAVYLCASSLGSGQYYEQYFGPGTRLTVT.

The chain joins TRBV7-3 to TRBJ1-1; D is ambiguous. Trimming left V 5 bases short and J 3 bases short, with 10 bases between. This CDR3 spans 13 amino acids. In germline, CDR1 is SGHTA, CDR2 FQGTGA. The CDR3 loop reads CASSPTRHTEAFF. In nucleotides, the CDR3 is TGTGCCAGCAGCCCGACGAGGCACACTGAAGCTTTCTTT.

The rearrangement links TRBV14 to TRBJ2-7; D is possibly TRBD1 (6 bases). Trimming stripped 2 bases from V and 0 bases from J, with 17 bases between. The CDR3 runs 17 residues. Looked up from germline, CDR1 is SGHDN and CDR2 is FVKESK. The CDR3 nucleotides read TGTGCCAGCAGCCAACCCGGGTCAGGGGATCCCTCCTACGAGCAGTACTTC. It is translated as CASSQPGSGDPSYEQYF.

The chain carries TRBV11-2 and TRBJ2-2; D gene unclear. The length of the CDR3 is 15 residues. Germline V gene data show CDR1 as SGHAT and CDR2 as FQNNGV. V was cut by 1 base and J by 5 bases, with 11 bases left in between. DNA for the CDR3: TGTGCCAGCAGCTTAGGCTCCCTAGGAACCGGGGAGCTGTTTTTT. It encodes CASSLGSLGTGELFF.

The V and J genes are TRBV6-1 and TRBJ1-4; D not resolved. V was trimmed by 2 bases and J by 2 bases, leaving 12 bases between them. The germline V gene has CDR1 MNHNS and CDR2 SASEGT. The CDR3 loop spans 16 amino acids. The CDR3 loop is CASSEPPLRTNEKLFF. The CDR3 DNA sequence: TGTGCCAGCAGTGAACCCCCATTGCGGACTAATGAAAAACTGTTTTTT.

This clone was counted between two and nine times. For the CDR3, the DNA is TGTGCCAGCAGCAAGAGTAGCGGGGTAAGGGCCGGGGAGCTGTTTTTT. Its protein is CASSKSSGVRAGELFF. The chain is built from TRBV9 and TRBJ2-2; 8 positions match TRBD2. J was trimmed by 6 bases and V by 4 bases; bases with no gene match: 11. This CDR3 has 16 amino acids. Looked up from germline, CDR1 is SGDLS and CDR2 is YYNGEE.

This CDR3 reads CASSFRDSLGTDTQYF. CDR3 coding DNA: TGTGCCAGCAGCTTCCGGGACAGTTTGGGGACAGATACGCAGTATTTT. This chain links TRBV9 with TRBJ2-3; TRBD1 aligns across 7 bases. The germline gives CDR1 SGDLS, CDR2 YYNGEE. The CDR3 is made up of 16 amino acids. J gave up 3 bases and V 4 bases, and 11 bases lay outside the gene matches.

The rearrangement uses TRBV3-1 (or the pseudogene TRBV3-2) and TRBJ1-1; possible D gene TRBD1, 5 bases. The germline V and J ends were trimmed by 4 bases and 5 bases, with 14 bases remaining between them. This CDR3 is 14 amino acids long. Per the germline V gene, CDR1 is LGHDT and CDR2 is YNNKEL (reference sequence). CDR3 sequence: CASSPGGGRTEAFF. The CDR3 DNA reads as TGTGCCAGCAGCCCCGGGGGGGGGAGGACTGAAGCTTTCTTT.

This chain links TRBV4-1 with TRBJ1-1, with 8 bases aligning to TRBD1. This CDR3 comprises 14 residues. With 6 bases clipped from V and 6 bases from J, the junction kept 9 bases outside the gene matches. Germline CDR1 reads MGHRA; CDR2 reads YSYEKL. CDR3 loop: CASRLTGDFPEAFF. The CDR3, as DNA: TGCGCCAGCAGGTTGACAGGGGACTTTCCTGAAGCTTTCTTT.

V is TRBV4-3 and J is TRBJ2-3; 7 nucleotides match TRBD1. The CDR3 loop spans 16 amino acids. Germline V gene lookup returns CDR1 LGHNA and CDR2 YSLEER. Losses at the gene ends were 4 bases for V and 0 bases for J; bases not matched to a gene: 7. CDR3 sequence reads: CASSRRWGQSTDTQYF. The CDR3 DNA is TGCGCCAGCAGCCGACGTTGGGGACAGAGCACAGATACGCAGTATTTT.

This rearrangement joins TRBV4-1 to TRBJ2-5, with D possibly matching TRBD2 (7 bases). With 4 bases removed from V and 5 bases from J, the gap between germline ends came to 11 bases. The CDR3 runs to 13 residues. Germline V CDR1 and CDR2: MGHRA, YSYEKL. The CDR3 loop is CASSRTRGETQYF. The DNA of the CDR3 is TGCGCCAGCAGCCGGACTAGGGGGGAGACCCAGTACTTC.

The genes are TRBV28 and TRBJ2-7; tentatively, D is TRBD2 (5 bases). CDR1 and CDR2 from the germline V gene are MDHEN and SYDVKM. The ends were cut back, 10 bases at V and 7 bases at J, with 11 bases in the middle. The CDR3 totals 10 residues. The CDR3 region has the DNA TGTGCCACCGGAGCGGAAGAGCAGTACTTC. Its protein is CATGAEEQYF.

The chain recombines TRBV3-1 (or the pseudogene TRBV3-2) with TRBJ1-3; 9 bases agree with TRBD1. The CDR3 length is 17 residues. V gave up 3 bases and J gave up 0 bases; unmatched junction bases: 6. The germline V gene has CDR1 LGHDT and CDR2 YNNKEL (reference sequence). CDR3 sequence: CASSQGQGMGSGNTIYF. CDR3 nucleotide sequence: TGTGCCAGCAGCCAGGGACAGGGTATGGGCTCTGGAAACACCATATATTTT.